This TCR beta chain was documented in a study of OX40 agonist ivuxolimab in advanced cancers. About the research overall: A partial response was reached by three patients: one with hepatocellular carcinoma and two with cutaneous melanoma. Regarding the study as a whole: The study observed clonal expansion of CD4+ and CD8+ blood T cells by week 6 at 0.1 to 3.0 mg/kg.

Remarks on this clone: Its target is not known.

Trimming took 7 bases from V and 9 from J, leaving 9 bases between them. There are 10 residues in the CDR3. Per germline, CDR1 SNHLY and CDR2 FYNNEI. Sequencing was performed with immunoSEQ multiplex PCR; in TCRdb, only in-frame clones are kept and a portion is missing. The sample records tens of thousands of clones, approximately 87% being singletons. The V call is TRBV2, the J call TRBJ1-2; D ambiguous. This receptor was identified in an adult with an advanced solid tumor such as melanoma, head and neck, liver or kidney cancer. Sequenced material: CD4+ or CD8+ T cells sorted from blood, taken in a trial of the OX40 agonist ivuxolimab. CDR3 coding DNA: TGTGCCAGCAAGGGCGTTAGCTACACCTTC. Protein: CASKGVSYTF.